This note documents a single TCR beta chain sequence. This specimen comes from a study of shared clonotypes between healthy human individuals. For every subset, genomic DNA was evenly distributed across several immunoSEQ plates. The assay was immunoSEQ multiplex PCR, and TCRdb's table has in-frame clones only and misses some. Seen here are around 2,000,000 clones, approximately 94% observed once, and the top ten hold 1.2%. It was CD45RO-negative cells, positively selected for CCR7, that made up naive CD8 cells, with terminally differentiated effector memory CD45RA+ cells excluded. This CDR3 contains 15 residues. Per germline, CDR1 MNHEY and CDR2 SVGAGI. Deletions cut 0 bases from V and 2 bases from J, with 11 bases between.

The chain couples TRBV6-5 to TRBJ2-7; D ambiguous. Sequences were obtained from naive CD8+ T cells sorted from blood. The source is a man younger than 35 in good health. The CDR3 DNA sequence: TGTGCCAGCAGTTACTCCGTGGCAGAGACCTACGAGCAGTACTTC. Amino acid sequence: CASSYSVAETYEQYF.